A selection of T cell receptor beta chains follows, all from one sample in a study of T-cell reconstitution after alpha-beta-depleted transplantation in children. One entry per CDR3 protein, called by TCRdb with MiXCR from the PCR reads. The repertoire consists of 15,000 to 20,000 distinct CDR3 sequences, with approximately 5.1% occurring once and the leading ten covering around 7.5%. The sequencing used PBMCs, collected before TCRalphabeta/CD19-depleted stem cell transplant. Every receptor here comes from a boy between 10 and 17 years old with acute lymphoblastic leukemia, due to receive a stem cell transplant. CDR3s include the opening cysteine and the closing phenylalanine or tryptophan. The D gene is left open where the match is weak. Clone size, where shown, is once, few, many, or a class for clones that have expanded.

j_call v_call clone_size d_call cdr3_nt cdr3_aa
TRBJ1-1 TRBV5-1 many - TGCGCCAGCAGCTTGGTAGCGGGGAAGGCTTTCTTT CASSLVAGKAFF
TRBJ1-6 TRBV5-1 many - TGCGCCAGCAGCTCCGGGATCCTCGAAAATTCACCCCTCCACTTT CASSSGILENSPLHF
TRBJ1-5 TRBV14 many TRBD1 TGTGCCAGCAGCCAAAAGGGGGCGTTTAGGAATCAGCCCCAGCATTTT CASSQKGAFRNQPQHF
TRBJ2-1 TRBV7-6 many - TGTGCCAGCAGCTTAGCGGGAGCGGACTACAATGAGCAGTTCTTC CASSLAGADYNEQFF
TRBJ1-1 TRBV11-2 many TRBD1 TGTGCCAGCAGCTTGGGACAGGGATACACTGAAGCTTTCTTT CASSLGQGYTEAFF
TRBJ2-1 TRBV11-2 - TRBD1 TGTGCCAGCAGCTTTGGGTACTGGGACAGGGACAGAGATATGGACTACAATGAGCAGTTCTTC CASSFGYWDRDRDMDYNEQFF
TRBJ2-7 TRBV7-2 many - TGTGCCAGCAGCTTAGTATACGAACAGGCCTACGAGCAGTACTTC CASSLVYEQAYEQYF
TRBJ2-7 TRBV2 - TRBD2 TGTGCCAGCAGTACCGGGACTAGCGGGAGTTACGAGCAGTACTTC CASSTGTSGSYEQYF
TRBJ1-1 TRBV7-2 many TRBD1 TGTGCCAGCGGACAGGGGGCGCGAGAGACTGAAGCTTTCTTT CASGQGARETEAFF
TRBJ2-1 TRBV20-1 many - TGCAGTGCTAGAGGATCCACAGGGAATGAGCAGTTCTTC CSARGSTGNEQFF
TRBJ1-1 TRBV2 many - TGTGCCAGCAGTGCATCCACGACAGATAGGGCTGAAGCTTTCTTT CASSASTTDRAEAFF
TRBJ2-1 TRBV28 many TRBD1 TGTGCCAGCACCTTCTCTGGACAGGGGGTTAGTGAGCAGTTCTTC CASTFSGQGVSEQFF
TRBJ2-7 TRBV20-1 many TRBD2 TGCAGTGCCCCCAGTTTGGGGGGGTCCTACGAGCAGTACTTC CSAPSLGGSYEQYF
TRBJ1-1 TRBV11-3 many - TGTGCCAGCAGCCCAGGAATAGGGAACACTGAAGCTTTCTTT CASSPGIGNTEAFF
TRBJ2-5 TRBV7-2 many - TGTGCCAGCAGCGACGGACAGTACCAAGAGACCCAGTACTTC CASSDGQYQETQYF
TRBJ2-7 TRBV18 many - TGTGCCAGCTCACAGGATAGCGGCTACGAGCAGTACTTC CASSQDSGYEQYF
TRBJ1-2 TRBV10-2 medium-sized - TGCGCCAGCAGTGAGGCAGGATATGGCTACACCTTC CASSEAGYGYTF
TRBJ2-2 TRBV14 many TRBD2 TGTGCCAGCAGCCAAGGACTAGCTCGCACCGGGGAGCTGTTTTTT CASSQGLARTGELFF
TRBJ2-3 TRBV5-3 - TRBD2 TGTGCCAGGAGCCCTTCGACTAGCGGGTCCACAGATACGCAGTATTTT CARSPSTSGSTDTQYF
TRBJ2-5 TRBV7-9 many - TGTGCCACCTCAGGGACCCAAGAGACCCAGTACTTC CATSGTQETQYF